This is a list of T cell receptor beta chains from one sample in a study of T-cell memory formation after mild COVID-19. TCRdb independently ran MiXCR on the 5' RACE reads; one entry per CDR3 protein. The table includes 350,000 to 400,000 distinct CDR3 sequences, around 21% detected once. Sequencing input: PBMCs or a T cell subset sorted from them (not recorded which). These receptors were collected from an adult woman who had mild COVID-19 (a few samples of this study predate the infection). Cell type and time point are not known. Each CDR3 is given with its conserved first and last residue. D genes are given only for firm matches. A clone size is listed for some rows: how often the clone was seen (once, few, many), or a class if it is expanded.

d_gene	abundance	v_gene	j_gene	CDR3aa	CDR3nt
NA	few	TRBV7-2	TRBJ1-2	CASSTPGRGYTF	TGTGCCAGCAGCACCCCAGGACGAGGCTACACCTTC
NA	NA	TRBV9	TRBJ2-7	CASSHHPKGGAYEQYF	TGTGCCAGCAGCCATCACCCCAAGGGGGGAGCCTACGAGCAGTACTTC
NA	few	TRBV5-6	TRBJ2-5	CASSLGLGSAETQYF	TGTGCCAGCAGCTTGGGGTTGGGGTCGGCAGAGACCCAGTACTTC
NA	few	TRBV7-9	TRBJ2-3	CAPPGAQYF	TGTGCCCCCCCGGGGGCGCAGTATTTT
NA	NA	TRBV15	TRBJ1-2	CATSKGVSSGYGYTF	TGTGCCACCAGCAAGGGGGTATCTTCGGGCTATGGCTACACCTTC
TRBD1	few	TRBV28	TRBJ2-7	CASSLPWGQDKYYEQYF	TGTGCCAGCAGTTTACCCTGGGGACAGGACAAATACTACGAGCAGTACTTC
TRBD2	NA	TRBV24-1	TRBJ2-7	CATSDASGGSYEQYF	TGTGCCACCAGTGACGCTAGCGGGGGCTCTTACGAGCAGTACTTC
NA	NA	TRBV4-1	TRBJ1-5	CASSQWVLTYQSQHF	TGCGCCAGCAGCCAATGGGTTCTCACCTACCAGTCCCAGCATTTT
NA	NA	TRBV4-1	TRBJ1-1	CASSQEGRSNTEAFF	TGCGCCAGCAGCCAGGAGGGACGGTCGAACACTGAAGCTTTCTTT
NA	NA	TRBV11-2	TRBJ2-5	CASSLYFGSNAETQYF	TGTGCCAGCAGCTTATACTTCGGGAGTAATGCGGAGACCCAGTACTTC
TRBD1	NA	TRBV5-1	TRBJ1-2	CASSFRDSHGYTF	TGCGCCAGCAGCTTCCGGGACAGCCATGGCTACACCTTC
TRBD1	NA	TRBV24-1	TRBJ1-2	CATGTGAGYTF	TGTGCCACCGGGACAGGAGCTGGCTACACCTTC
NA	few	TRBV27	TRBJ2-1	CASSLFQGGKNEQFF	TGTGCCAGCAGTTTATTTCAGGGGGGGAAAAATGAGCAGTTCTTC
TRBD1	few	TRBV20-1	TRBJ2-7	CSARPPGQGSYEQYF	TGCAGTGCTAGACCCCCGGGACAGGGCTCCTACGAGCAGTACTTC
NA	few	TRBV5-6	TRBJ2-3	CASSLATRTDTQYF	TGTGCCAGCAGCTTGGCTACACGCACAGATACGCAGTATTTT
NA	NA	TRBV19	TRBJ1-6	CASMSSRGRNNSPLHF	TGTGCCAGTATGTCATCCCGGGGGAGGAATAATTCACCCCTCCACTTT
TRBD1	few	TRBV12-3/TRBV12-4	TRBJ1-2	CASSLGTGGIYGYTF	TGTGCCAGCAGTTTGGGGACAGGGGGCATCTATGGCTACACCTTC
TRBD1	few	TRBV5-5	TRBJ1-5	CASSPRQGYTTGQPQHF	TGTGCCAGCAGCCCAAGACAGGGATATACGACAGGGCAGCCCCAGCATTTT
NA	few	TRBV29-1	TRBJ2-4	CSVEMGVQYF	TGCAGCGTTGAAATGGGGGTGCAGTACTTC
TRBD1	many	TRBV2	TRBJ2-5	CASSDRMLETGKKETQYF	TGTGCCAGCAGTGACCGGATGCTTGAGACAGGGAAAAAAGAGACCCAGTACTTC
TRBD2	few	TRBV7-9	TRBJ2-5	CASSLVWGSASGLQETQYF	TGTGCCAGCAGCTTAGTATGGGGGTCGGCTAGCGGACTTCAAGAGACCCAGTACTTC
TRBD1	few	TRBV28	TRBJ1-6	CASSPLLTGANSPLHF	TGTGCCAGCAGTCCGCTCCTGACAGGGGCGAATTCACCCCTCCACTTT
NA	NA	TRBV19	TRBJ2-7	CASSMSSSYEQYF	TGTGCCAGTAGTATGAGCAGTTCCTACGAGCAGTACTTC
TRBD1	NA	TRBV5-8	TRBJ1-2	CASRFGQDGYTF	TGTGCCAGCAGATTCGGACAGGATGGCTACACCTTC
NA	many	TRBV7-3	TRBJ1-1	CASKLNMNTEAFF	TGTGCCAGCAAGCTGAACATGAACACTGAAGCTTTCTTT
TRBD1	few	TRBV11-1	TRBJ2-7	CASGVTGITYEQYF	TGTGCCAGCGGAGTGACAGGGATCACCTACGAGCAGTACTTC
TRBD2	few	TRBV7-9	TRBJ2-1	CASSSLGGDQFF	TGTGCCAGCAGCTCGTTGGGGGGGGATCAGTTCTTC
NA	NA	TRBV12-3/TRBV12-4	TRBJ2-5	CASSLGAIRETQYF	TGTGCCAGCAGTTTAGGGGCGATTCGAGAGACCCAGTACTTC
TRBD2	NA	TRBV5-1	TRBJ2-5	CASSLGGSAGDISQYF	TGCGCCAGCAGCTTGGGGGGCTCAGCGGGGGATATCTCCCAGTACTTC
TRBD1	NA	TRBV7-6	TRBJ2-3	CASSANRGDTQYF	TGTGCCAGCAGCGCGAACAGGGGGGATACGCAGTATTTT
TRBD1	few	TRBV4-3	TRBJ2-7	CASSLGTGGDEQYF	TGCGCCAGCAGCCTTGGGACAGGGGGCGACGAGCAGTACTTC
TRBD2	NA	TRBV9	TRBJ2-1	CASSVGLAGGGSYNEQFF	TGTGCCAGCAGCGTAGGCCTAGCGGGAGGAGGGTCCTACAATGAGCAGTTCTTC
TRBD2	few	TRBV7-3	TRBJ2-3	CASSALAGVDTDTQYF	TGTGCCAGCAGCGCCTTAGCGGGAGTGGATACAGATACGCAGTATTTT
TRBD1	few	TRBV24-1	TRBJ2-1	CATSDFDRASYNEQFF	TGTGCCACCAGTGATTTCGACAGGGCTTCCTACAATGAGCAGTTCTTC
NA	few	TRBV24-1	TRBJ1-1	CATSDALLGKAFF	TGTGCCACCAGTGATGCCCTGTTGGGGAAAGCTTTCTTT
TRBD2	NA	TRBV12-3/TRBV12-4	TRBJ2-3	CASSLLAGNTDTQYF	TGTGCCAGCAGTCTGCTAGCGGGAAACACAGATACGCAGTATTTT
NA	many	TRBV5-6	TRBJ2-1	CASSFTMIVEQFF	TGTGCCAGCAGCTTCACTATGATCGTTGAGCAGTTCTTC